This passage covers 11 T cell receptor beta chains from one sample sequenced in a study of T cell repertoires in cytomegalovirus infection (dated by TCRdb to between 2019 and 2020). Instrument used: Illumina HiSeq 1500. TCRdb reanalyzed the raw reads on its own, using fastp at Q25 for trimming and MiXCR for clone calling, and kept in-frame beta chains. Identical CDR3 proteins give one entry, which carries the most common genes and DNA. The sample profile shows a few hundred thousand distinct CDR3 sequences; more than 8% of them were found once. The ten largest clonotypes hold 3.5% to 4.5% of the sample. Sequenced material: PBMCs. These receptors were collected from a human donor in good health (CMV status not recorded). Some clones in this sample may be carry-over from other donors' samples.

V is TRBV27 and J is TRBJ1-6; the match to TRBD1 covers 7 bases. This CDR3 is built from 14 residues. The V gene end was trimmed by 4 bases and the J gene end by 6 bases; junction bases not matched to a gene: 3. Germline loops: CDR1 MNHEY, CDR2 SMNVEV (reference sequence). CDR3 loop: CASSYRGSNSPLHF. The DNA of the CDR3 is TGTGCCAGCAGTTACAGGGGCAGTAATTCACCCCTCCACTTT.

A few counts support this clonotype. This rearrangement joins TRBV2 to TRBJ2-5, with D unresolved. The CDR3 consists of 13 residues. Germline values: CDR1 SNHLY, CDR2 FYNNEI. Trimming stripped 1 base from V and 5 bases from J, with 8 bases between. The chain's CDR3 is CASSEVSRETQYF. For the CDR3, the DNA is TGTGCCAGCAGTGAAGTTTCCCGGGAGACCCAGTACTTC.

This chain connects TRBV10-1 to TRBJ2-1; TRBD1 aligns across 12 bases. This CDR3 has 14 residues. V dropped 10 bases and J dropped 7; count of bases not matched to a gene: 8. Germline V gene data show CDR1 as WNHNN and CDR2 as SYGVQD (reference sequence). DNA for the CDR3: TGCGCCACCCGAGCGGGACAGGGGGCAAATGAGCAGTTCTTC. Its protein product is CATRAGQGANEQFF.

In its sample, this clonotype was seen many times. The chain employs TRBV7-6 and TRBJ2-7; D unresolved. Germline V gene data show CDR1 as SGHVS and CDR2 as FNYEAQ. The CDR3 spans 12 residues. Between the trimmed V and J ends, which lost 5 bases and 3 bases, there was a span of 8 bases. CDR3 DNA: TGTGCCAGCAGCCCGGGCGGCTACGAGCAGTACTTC. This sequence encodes CASSPGGYEQYF.

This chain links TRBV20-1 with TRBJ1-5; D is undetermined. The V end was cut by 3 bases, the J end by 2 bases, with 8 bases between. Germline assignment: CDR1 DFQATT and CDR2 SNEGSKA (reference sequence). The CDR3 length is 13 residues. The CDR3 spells CSASPQGNQPQHF. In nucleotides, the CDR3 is TGCAGTGCTAGCCCCCAGGGCAATCAGCCCCAGCATTTT.

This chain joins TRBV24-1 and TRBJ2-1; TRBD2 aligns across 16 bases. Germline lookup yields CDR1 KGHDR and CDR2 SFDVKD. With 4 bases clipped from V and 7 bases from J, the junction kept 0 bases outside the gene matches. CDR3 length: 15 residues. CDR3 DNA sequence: TGTGCCACCAGTGAGGGACTAGCGGGGGGGAATGAGCAGTTCTTC. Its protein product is CATSEGLAGGNEQFF.

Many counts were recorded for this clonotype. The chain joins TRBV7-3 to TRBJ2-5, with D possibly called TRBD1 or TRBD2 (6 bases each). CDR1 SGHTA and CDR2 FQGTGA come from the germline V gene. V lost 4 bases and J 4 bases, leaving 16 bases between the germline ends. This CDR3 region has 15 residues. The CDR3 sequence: CASSSQGVAAETQYF. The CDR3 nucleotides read TGTGCCAGCAGCTCACAGGGAGTAGCGGCAGAGACCCAGTACTTC.

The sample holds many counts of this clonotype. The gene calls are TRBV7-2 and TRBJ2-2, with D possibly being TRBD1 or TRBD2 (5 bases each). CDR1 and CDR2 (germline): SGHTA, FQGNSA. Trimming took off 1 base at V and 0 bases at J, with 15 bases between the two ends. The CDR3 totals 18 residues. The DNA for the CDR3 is TGTGCCAGCAGCTTAGTTGTGAGGGGAGCTGCGAACACCGGGGAGCTGTTTTTT. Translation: CASSLVVRGAANTGELFF.

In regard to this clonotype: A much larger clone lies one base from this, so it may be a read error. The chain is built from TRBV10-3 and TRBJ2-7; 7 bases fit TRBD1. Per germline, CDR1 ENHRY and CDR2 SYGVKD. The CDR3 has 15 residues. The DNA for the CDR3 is TGTACCATCAGATTAACCGGGACAGACTCCTACGAGCAGTACTTC. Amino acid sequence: CTIRLTGTDSYEQYF.

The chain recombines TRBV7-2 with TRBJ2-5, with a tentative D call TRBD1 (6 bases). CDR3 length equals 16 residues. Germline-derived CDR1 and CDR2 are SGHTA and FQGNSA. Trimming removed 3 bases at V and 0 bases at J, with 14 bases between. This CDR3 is CASSFNRDWYQETQYF. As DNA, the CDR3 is TGTGCCAGCAGCTTCAACAGGGATTGGTACCAAGAGACCCAGTACTTC. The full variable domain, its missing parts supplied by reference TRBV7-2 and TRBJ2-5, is GAGVSQSPSNKVTEKGKDVELRCDPISGHTALYWYRQSLGQGLEFLIYFQGNSAPDKSGLPSDRFSAERTGGSVSTLTIQRTQQEDSAVYLCASSFNRDWYQETQYFGPGTRLLVL.

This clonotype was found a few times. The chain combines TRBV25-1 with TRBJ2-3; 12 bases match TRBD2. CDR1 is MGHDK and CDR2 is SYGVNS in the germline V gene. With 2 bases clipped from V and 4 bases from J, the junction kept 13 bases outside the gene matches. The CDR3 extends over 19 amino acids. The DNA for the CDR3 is TGTGCCAGCAGTGAACCCCGGTCTAGCGGGAGGGCCCTTTCAGATACGCAGTATTTT. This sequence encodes CASSEPRSSGRALSDTQYF.